This entry concerns a single T cell receptor beta chain. The CDR3 runs 14 residues. Looked up from germline, CDR1 is SEHNR and CDR2 is FQNEAQ (reference sequence). The data were taken from a study of CD8 T cells in Susac syndrome. Random hexamers were used to reverse transcribe an amount of roughly 0.5 to 1 ug RNA. Across 54 Vbeta and 13 Jbeta, TCR beta CDR3 was amplified with immunoSEQ multiplex PCR. MiXCR, run by TCRdb on the immunoSEQ multiplex PCR reads, gives a single entry per CDR3 protein. The sample lists around 200,000 distinct CDR3 sequences, about 90% seen once, with over 0.1% in the top ten. Sequencing of TCR beta was performed on blood CD8+ T cells and on blood CD4+ T cells. Stable or active relapsing-remitting multiple sclerosis, untreated and meeting revised McDonald criteria, defined the controls. Through negative isolation, CD4+ and CD8+ T cells were obtained, while TEMRA cells were enriched using FACS.

The receptor was isolated from a human donor with multiple sclerosis. This chain joins TRBV7-9 and TRBJ1-1, with 10 positions matching TRBD1. What was sequenced was CD8+ T cells from PBMCs. The CDR3 DNA reads as TGTGCTACAACAGGGGACAGGGGAGACACTGAAGCTTTCTTT. Amino acid sequence: CATTGDRGDTEAFF.